A selection of T cell receptor beta chains follows, all from one sample in a study of OX40 agonist ivuxolimab in advanced cancers. The data were produced by immunoSEQ multiplex PCR, yet TCRdb's version contains in-frame clones alone and is incomplete. The sample lists fewer than 35,000 clones, roughly 80% occurring once. Sample: CD4+ or CD8+ T cells sorted from blood, taken in a trial of the OX40 agonist ivuxolimab. These receptors were collected from an adult with an advanced solid tumor such as melanoma, head and neck, liver or kidney cancer. Each CDR3 is given without its conserved first and last residue.

TRBV11-2 | ASSSVWQGTGEQY
TRBV27 | ASSEKGQVANEQY
TRBV11-2 | ASSLYGTGGDTQY
TRBV21-1 | ASSQSSPKTSYNEQF
TRBV28 | ASSSEREINTGELF
TRBV7-7 | ASRAGTGYTEAF
TRBV28 | ASSFWAGGRETQY
TRBV5-5 | ASSYTTDSNQPQH
TRBV30 | AWSNWDGSNQPQH
TRBV11-2 | ASSSTSGNTGELF
TRBV13 | ASSLLITSGYDNEQF
TRBV7-2 | ASSLAFRLDDEQF
TRBV6-6 | ASSSGTPEQY
TRBV7-3 | ASSLTGTNKETQY
TRBV5-6 | ASSLIGAQTLTDTQY
TRBV11-1 | ASSLGWRDNEQF